This TCR beta chain was captured by sequencing in a study of T cells in tuberculosis. General study results and limits: Using the GMM-specific repertoire gave around 90% accuracy versus 60% to 70% with motifs.

About this clone: The antigen remains undetermined.

Germline loops: CDR1 MNHNS, CDR2 SASEGT. V was clipped by 7 bases and J by 4 bases; unmatched bases: 13. The CDR3 covers 15 residues. Only in-frame clones appear in the TCRdb table, and some are missing; sequencing was by immunoSEQ multiplex PCR. The table has about 34,000 clones, approximately 90% seen once; the top ten hold roughly 2%. This receptor was identified in a donor aged 10-29 years with latent tuberculosis or without tuberculosis infection. Specimen: PBMCs. The chain carries TRBV6-1 and TRBJ2-7; TRBD1 matches at 7 bases. The CDR3 coding sequence is TGTGCCAGCACTCGAGACAGGGCCTTGCCTTACGAGCAGTACTTC. Protein product: CASTRDRALPYEQYF.